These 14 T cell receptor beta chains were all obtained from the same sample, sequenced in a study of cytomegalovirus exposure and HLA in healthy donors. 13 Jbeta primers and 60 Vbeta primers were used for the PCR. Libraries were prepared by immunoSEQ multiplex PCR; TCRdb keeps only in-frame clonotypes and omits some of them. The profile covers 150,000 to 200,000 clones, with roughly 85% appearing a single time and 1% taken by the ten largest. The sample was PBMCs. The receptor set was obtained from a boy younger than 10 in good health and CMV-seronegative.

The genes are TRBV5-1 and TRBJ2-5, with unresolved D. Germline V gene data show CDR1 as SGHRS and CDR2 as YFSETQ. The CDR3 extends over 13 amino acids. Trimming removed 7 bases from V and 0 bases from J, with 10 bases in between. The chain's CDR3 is CASSRVYQETQYF. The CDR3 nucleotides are TGCGCCAGCTCCCGGGTGTACCAAGAGACCCAGTACTTC.

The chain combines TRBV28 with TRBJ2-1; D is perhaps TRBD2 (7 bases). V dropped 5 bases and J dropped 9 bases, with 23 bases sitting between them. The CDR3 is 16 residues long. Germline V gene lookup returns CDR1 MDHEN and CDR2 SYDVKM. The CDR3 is CASSPATGSRGGEQFF. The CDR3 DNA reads TGTGCCAGCAGTCCCGCAACGGGCTCTAGGGGGGGTGAGCAGTTCTTC.

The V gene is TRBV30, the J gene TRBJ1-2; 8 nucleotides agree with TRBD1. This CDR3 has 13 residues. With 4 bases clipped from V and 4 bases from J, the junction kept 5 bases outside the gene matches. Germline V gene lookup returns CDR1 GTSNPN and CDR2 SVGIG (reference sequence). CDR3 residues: CAWTRQGSYGYTF. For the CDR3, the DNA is TGTGCCTGGACCCGACAGGGGAGCTATGGCTACACCTTC.

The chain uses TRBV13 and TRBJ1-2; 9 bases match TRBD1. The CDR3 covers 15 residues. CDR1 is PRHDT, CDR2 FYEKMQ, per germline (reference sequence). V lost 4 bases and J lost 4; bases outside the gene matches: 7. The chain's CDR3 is CASSSWDRELYGYTF. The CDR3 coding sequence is TGTGCCAGCAGCTCTTGGGACAGGGAACTCTATGGCTACACCTTC.

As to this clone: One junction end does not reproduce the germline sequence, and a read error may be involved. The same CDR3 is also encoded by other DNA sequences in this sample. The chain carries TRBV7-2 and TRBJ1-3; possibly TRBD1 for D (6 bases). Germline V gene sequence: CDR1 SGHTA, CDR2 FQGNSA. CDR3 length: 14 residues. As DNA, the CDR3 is TGCGCCAGCAGCCGGCGGGGGGCCGGAAACACCATATATTTT. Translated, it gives CASSRRGAGNTIYF. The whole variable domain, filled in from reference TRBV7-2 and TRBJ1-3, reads GAGVSQSPSNKVTEKGKDVELRCDPISGHTALYWYRQSLGQGLEFLIYFQGNSAPDKSGLPSDRFSAERTGGSVSTLTIQRTQQEDSAVYLCASSRRGAGNTIYFGEGSWLTVV.

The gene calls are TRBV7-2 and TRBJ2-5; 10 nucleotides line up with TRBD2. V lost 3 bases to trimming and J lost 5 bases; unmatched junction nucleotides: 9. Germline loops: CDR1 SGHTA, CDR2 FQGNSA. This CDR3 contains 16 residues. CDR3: CASSLNPGLAWETQYF. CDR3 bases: TGTGCCAGCAGCTTGAACCCGGGACTAGCGTGGGAGACCCAGTACTTC.

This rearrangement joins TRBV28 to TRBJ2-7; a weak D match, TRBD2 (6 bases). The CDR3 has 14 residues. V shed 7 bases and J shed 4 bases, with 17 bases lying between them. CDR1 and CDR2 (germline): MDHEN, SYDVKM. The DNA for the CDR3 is TGTGCCAGCAACCACGGGAGCGCCGCATACGAGCAGTACTTC. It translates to CASNHGSAAYEQYF. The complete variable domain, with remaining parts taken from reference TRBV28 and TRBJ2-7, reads DVKVTQSSRYLVKRTGEKVFLECVQDMDHENMFWYRQDPGLGLRLIYFSYDVKMKEKGDIPEGYSVSREKKERFSLILESASTNQTSMYLCASNHGSAAYEQYFGPGTRLTVT.

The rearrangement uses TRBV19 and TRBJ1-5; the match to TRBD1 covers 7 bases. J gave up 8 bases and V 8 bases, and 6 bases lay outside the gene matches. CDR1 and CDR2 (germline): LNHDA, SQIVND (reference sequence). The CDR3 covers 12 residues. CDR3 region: CASRTGVKPQHF. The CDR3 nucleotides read TGTGCCAGTCGAACAGGGGTTAAGCCCCAGCATTTT. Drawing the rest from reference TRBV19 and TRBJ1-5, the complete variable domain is DGGITQSPKYLFRKEGQNVTLSCEQNLNHDAMYWYRQDPGQGLRLIYYSQIVNDFQKGDIAEGYSVSREKKESFPLTVTSAQKNPTAFYLCASRTGVKPQHFGDGTRLSIL.

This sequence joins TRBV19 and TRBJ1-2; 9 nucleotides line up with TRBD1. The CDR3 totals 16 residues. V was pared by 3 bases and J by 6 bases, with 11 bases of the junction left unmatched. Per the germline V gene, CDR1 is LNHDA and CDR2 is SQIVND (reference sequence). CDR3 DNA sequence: TGTGCCAGTAGTATCTTTGCGGACAGGGGTTTGGATGGCTACACCTTC. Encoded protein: CASSIFADRGLDGYTF.

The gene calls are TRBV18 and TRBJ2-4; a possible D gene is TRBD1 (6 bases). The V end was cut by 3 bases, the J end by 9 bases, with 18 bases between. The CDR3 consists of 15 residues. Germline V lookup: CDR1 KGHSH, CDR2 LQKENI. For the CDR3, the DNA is TGTGCCAGCTCACCGCTCGGACAGAACCAGGGCATTCAGTACTTC. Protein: CASSPLGQNQGIQYF.

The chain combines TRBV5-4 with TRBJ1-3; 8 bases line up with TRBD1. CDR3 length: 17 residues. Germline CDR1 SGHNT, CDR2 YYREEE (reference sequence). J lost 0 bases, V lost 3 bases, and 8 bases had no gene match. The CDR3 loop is CASSYAGGLSSGNTIYF. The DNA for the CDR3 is TGTGCCAGCAGCTACGCAGGGGGCCTGAGCTCTGGAAACACCATATATTTT.

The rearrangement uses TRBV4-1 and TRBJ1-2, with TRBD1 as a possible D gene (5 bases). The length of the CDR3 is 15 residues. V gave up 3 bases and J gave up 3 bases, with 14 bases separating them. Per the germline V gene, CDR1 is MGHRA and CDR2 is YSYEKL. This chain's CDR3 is CASSQSQTEHYGYTF. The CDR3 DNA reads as TGCGCCAGCAGCCAGTCCCAGACAGAACACTATGGCTACACCTTC.

In DNA form, the CDR3 reads TGTGCCAGCAAGACCCCAGGGTCCTCTCAGCCCCAGCATTTT. Its translation: CASKTPGSSQPQHF. The rearrangement links TRBV6-1 to TRBJ1-5; possible D gene TRBD1, 5 bases. V lost 7 bases and J lost 6, with 16 bases in between. This CDR3 is built from 14 residues. Germline V gene sequence: CDR1 MNHNS, CDR2 SASEGT.

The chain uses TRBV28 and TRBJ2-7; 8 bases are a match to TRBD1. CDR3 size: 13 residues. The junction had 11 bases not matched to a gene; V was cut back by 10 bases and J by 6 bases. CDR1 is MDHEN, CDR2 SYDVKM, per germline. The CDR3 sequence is CATLEGQVGEQYF. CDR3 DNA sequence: TGTGCCACCCTAGAGGGACAGGTCGGCGAGCAGTACTTC.